Following are 30 T cell receptor beta chains from one sample sequenced in a study of T cell responses to AZD1222 COVID-19 vaccine. Libraries were prepared by immunoSEQ multiplex PCR; TCRdb keeps only in-frame clonotypes and omits some of them. Of 100,000 to 120,000 clones in the sample, approximately 90% were seen once. The sequencing used peripheral blood, collected on day 0 of MenACWY control vaccination. The source of these receptors is an adult in good health.

The chain recombines TRBV4-3 with TRBJ2-4; D is perhaps TRBD1 or TRBD2 (6 bases each). The V end was cut by 1 base, the J end by 7 bases, with 14 bases between. The CDR3 contains 15 residues. From germline, CDR1 is LGHNA and CDR2 YSLEER. The CDR3 region is CASSQGELGGNIQYF. DNA for the CDR3: TGCGCCAGCAGCCAAGGCGAGCTAGGGGGGAACATTCAGTACTTC.

The chain has TRBV27 and TRBJ1-3, with 7 bases that match TRBD1. This CDR3 has 15 residues. The ends lost 2 bases at V and 0 bases at J; junction bases unmatched: 1. Germline V gene lookup returns CDR1 MNHEY and CDR2 SMNVEV (reference sequence). CDR3 in DNA: TGTGCCAGCAGTTTACAGGGGGACTCTGGAAACACCATATATTTT. Its translation: CASSLQGDSGNTIYF.

CDR3 in DNA: TGTGCCAGCAGCCGGTATACAGGGGGTGGCTACACCTTC. Translation: CASSRYTGGGYTF. V usage is TRBV14 and J usage is TRBJ1-2; 8 nucleotides line up with TRBD1. The CDR3 contains 13 residues. CDR1 is SGHDN and CDR2 is FVKESK in the germline V gene. The J segment lost 7 bases and the V segment lost 4 bases, leaving 5 bases of the junction unmatched.

The chain uses TRBV7-2 and TRBJ1-4, with D perhaps matching TRBD1 (5 bases). The CDR3 spans 16 residues. Germline-derived CDR1 and CDR2 are SGHTA and FQGNSA. V was shortened by 1 base and J by 8 bases, with 17 bases between the two germline ends. This chain's CDR3 is CASSLGGAWGGEKLFF. In DNA, the CDR3 is TGTGCCAGCAGCTTAGGTGGGGCGTGGGGAGGGGAAAAACTGTTTTTT. The variable domain in full, completed from reference TRBV7-2 and TRBJ1-4, reads GAGVSQSPSNKVTEKGKDVELRCDPISGHTALYWYRQSLGQGLEFLIYFQGNSAPDKSGLPSDRFSAERTGGSVSTLTIQRTQQEDSAVYLCASSLGGAWGGEKLFFGSGTQLSVL.

This rearrangement joins TRBV5-4 to TRBJ1-3; D is undetermined. The CDR3 runs 12 residues. CDR1 is SGHNT, CDR2 YYREEE, per germline (reference sequence). Trimming shortened V by 1 base and J by 4 bases, and 3 bases separated the two germline ends. The CDR3 reads CASSLQGNTIYF. The CDR3 DNA sequence: TGTGCCAGCAGCTTGCAGGGAAACACCATATATTTT.

V usage is TRBV7-2 and J usage is TRBJ2-5; weak D call: TRBD1 (6 bases). The V end lost 4 bases, the J end lost 3 bases, and 18 bases lay between the germline ends. The CDR3 is made up of 16 amino acids. CDR1 is SGHTA, CDR2 FQGNSA, per germline. The CDR3 sequence: CASSSPPGHREETQYF. Written as DNA, the CDR3 is TGTGCCAGCAGCTCGCCACCGGGACATAGGGAAGAGACCCAGTACTTC.

The chain recombines TRBV11-2 with TRBJ2-2; tentatively, D is TRBD2 (6 bases). CDR1 is SGHAT, CDR2 FQNNGV, per germline. Between the trimmed V and J ends, which lost 6 bases and 6 bases, there was a span of 11 bases. This CDR3 contains 13 residues. CDR3 nucleotides: TGTGCCAGCAGTCCCTGGGGGGCCGGGGAGCTGTTTTTT. Its protein is CASSPWGAGELFF.

This chain connects TRBV10-3 to TRBJ1-1, with unresolved D. Germline CDR1 reads ENHRY; CDR2 reads SYGVKD. This CDR3 is built from 15 residues. Trimming shortened V by 2 bases and J by 3 bases, and 13 bases separated the two germline ends. CDR3 sequence (DNA): TGTGCCATCAGTGAGGTGAGGGCGAGGGACACTGAAGCTTTCTTT. It yields the protein CAISEVRARDTEAFF.

This clone was observed a single time. J is TRBJ1-1 and V is TRBV29-1, with D uncertain. This CDR3 comprises 12 residues. Germline V lookup: CDR1 SQVTM, CDR2 ANQGSEA. The V gene lost 7 bases and the J gene lost 9 bases, with 18 bases spanning the gap. CDR3 DNA: TGCAGCGCTCTATCGGACGGTCTGCAAGCTTTCTTT. It specifies CSALSDGLQAFF.

The chain recombines TRBV11-2 with TRBJ1-3; 9 bases agree with TRBD1. The CDR3 consists of 18 residues. Germline CDR1 SGHAT, CDR2 FQNNGV. With V trimmed by 4 bases and J by 1 base, 11 bases remained unmatched. CDR3 nucleotide sequence: TGTGCCAGCAGCTCCGTCCCGGGACAGGGTTTTTCTGGAAACACCATATATTTT. This encodes CASSSVPGQGFSGNTIYF.

DNA for the CDR3: TGTGCAAGTCTCGGGGCCACTGAAGCTTTCTTT. It codes for CASLGATEAFF. The rearrangement uses TRBV12-2 and TRBJ1-1. TRBV12-2 is deemed a pseudogene. This CDR3 is built from 11 residues.

CDR3 sequence reads: CASSLYPREQETQYF. Written as DNA, the CDR3 is TGTGCCAGCAGCTTATATCCCAGAGAACAAGAGACCCAGTACTTC. V usage is TRBV7-3 and J usage is TRBJ2-5, with no clear D. V was cut by 2 bases and J by 2 bases, with 12 bases left in between. The germline V gene has CDR1 SGHTA and CDR2 FQGTGA. CDR3 length equals 15 residues.

The chain combines TRBV25-1 with TRBJ2-2; D unresolved. Per the germline V gene, CDR1 is MGHDK and CDR2 is SYGVNS. The CDR3 covers 13 residues. Trimming stripped 3 bases from V and 6 bases from J, with 8 bases between. Here the CDR3 reads CASSDPLPGELFF. The CDR3 DNA follows: TGTGCCAGCAGTGACCCCCTCCCCGGGGAGCTGTTTTTT. Based on the CDR3 plus reference TRBV25-1 and TRBJ2-2, the full variable domain is EADIYQTPRYLVIGTGKKITLECSQTMGHDKMYWYQQDPGMELHLIHYSYGVNSTEKGDLSSESTVSRIRTEHFPLTLESARPSHTSQYLCASSDPLPGELFFGEGSRLTVL.

The J gene is TRBJ1-2, the V gene TRBV2, with D uncertain. CDR3 length equals 14 residues. Trimming left V 5 bases short and J 4 bases short, with 14 bases between. The V gene's germline CDR1 is SNHLY and CDR2 FYNNEI. The CDR3 DNA reads as TGTGCCAGCAGTCCGGGCCGGACTTCCTATGGCTACACCTTC. Protein: CASSPGRTSYGYTF.

The chain combines TRBV28 with TRBJ1-2; D is unresolved. This CDR3 has 12 residues. The V gene's germline CDR1 is MDHEN and CDR2 SYDVKM. Trimming cost V 0 bases and J 7 bases, with 6 bases left between them. The CDR3 DNA follows: TGTGCCAGCAGTTTATGGGTGGCTGGCTACACCTTC. Protein: CASSLWVAGYTF.

This chain links TRBV30 with TRBJ1-5, with D unclear. V was trimmed by 0 bases and J by 4 bases, leaving 10 bases between them. Germline values: CDR1 GTSNPN, CDR2 SVGIG (reference sequence). The CDR3 length is 14 residues. The CDR3 region has the DNA TGTGCCTGGAGTGTACTCGATGTAAATCAGCCCCAGCATTTT. The encoded protein is CAWSVLDVNQPQHF.

The rearrangement links TRBV3-1 (or the pseudogene TRBV3-2) to TRBJ1-6; no firm D call. This CDR3 comprises 16 residues. V gave up 0 bases and J gave up 3 bases, with 9 bases separating them. Germline CDR1 reads LGHDT; CDR2 reads YNNKEL (reference sequence). The CDR3 here is CASSQDVRSYNSPLHF. The CDR3 DNA follows: TGTGCCAGCAGCCAAGATGTAAGGAGCTATAATTCACCCCTCCACTTT.

This chain connects TRBV19 to TRBJ2-7; 9 bases are a match to TRBD1. Germline trimming cut 3 bases from V and 3 bases from J; bases unmatched to any gene: 3. The germline V gene has CDR1 LNHDA and CDR2 SQIVND (reference sequence). The CDR3 is made up of 14 amino acids. The CDR3 DNA sequence: TGTGCCAGTAGTATGGGACAGGGCTTCTACGAGCAGTACTTC. It is translated as CASSMGQGFYEQYF.

In nucleotides, the CDR3 is TGTGCCAGCAGTAGAACCAGGGGTCGGGGAGAGACCCAGTACTTC. Amino acids: CASSRTRGRGETQYF. This chain connects TRBV11-2 to TRBJ2-5; TRBD1 is a possible D gene (6 bases). The germline gives CDR1 SGHAT, CDR2 FQNNGV. The CDR3 runs to 15 residues. V lost 6 bases, J lost 4 bases, and 18 bases lay in between.

This chain uses TRBV10-3 with TRBJ2-2; TRBD1 might be the D (6 bases). V was cut by 4 bases and J by 6 bases, with 12 bases left in between. The germline gives CDR1 ENHRY, CDR2 SYGVKD. The CDR3 loop spans 14 amino acids. CDR3 sequence: CAISVTGKAGELFF. The DNA of the CDR3 is TGTGCCATCAGTGTTACAGGGAAGGCCGGGGAGCTGTTTTTT.

The CDR3 here is CSVEVGSTGEETQYF. The CDR3 coding sequence is TGCAGCGTTGAAGTCGGATCGACAGGGGAAGAGACCCAGTACTTC. This chain connects TRBV29-1 to TRBJ2-5, with TRBD1 matching 8 bases. The CDR3 sequence is 15 residues long. Germline CDR1 SQVTM, CDR2 ANQGSEA. With V trimmed by 1 base and J by 3 bases, 7 bases remained unmatched.

This chain links TRBV7-9 with TRBJ2-1; 11 bases fit TRBD1. This CDR3 is 16 amino acids long. J gave up 4 bases and V 4 bases, and 6 bases lay outside the gene matches. Germline V gene sequence: CDR1 SEHNR, CDR2 FQNEAQ (reference sequence). The CDR3 sequence: CASSSEGTGGYNEQFF. In DNA, the CDR3 is TGTGCCAGCAGCTCGGAGGGGACAGGGGGATACAATGAGCAGTTCTTC.

The chain links TRBV20-1 to TRBJ2-7; 7 bases map to TRBD1. There are 11 residues in the CDR3. Per the germline V gene, CDR1 is DFQATT and CDR2 is SNEGSKA (reference sequence). The V segment lost 7 bases and the J segment 12 bases; nucleotides outside the gene matches: 12. CDR3 coding DNA: TGCAGTGTATCAAGACAGGGCTTATCGTACTTC. Its protein product is CSVSRQGLSYF.

The J gene is TRBJ1-5, the V gene TRBV2, with 12 bases that match TRBD1. With 3 bases clipped from V and 2 bases from J, the junction kept 5 bases outside the gene matches. CDR1 and CDR2 (germline): SNHLY, FYNNEI. There are 17 residues in the CDR3. DNA for the CDR3: TGTGCCAGCAGTGATGGGACAGGGGGCGCAGGCAATCAGCCCCAGCATTTT. Translating it yields CASSDGTGGAGNQPQHF.

As concerns this clone: Other DNA variants within this sample encode the same CDR3. The genes are TRBV5-4 and TRBJ1-2; D gene ambiguous. This CDR3 region has 14 residues. V was shortened by 0 bases and J by 0 bases, with 6 bases between the two germline ends. Per the germline V gene, CDR1 is SGHNT and CDR2 is YYREEE (reference sequence). CDR3 region: CASSLEAANYGYTF. The CDR3 coding sequence is TGTGCCAGCAGCTTGGAGGCAGCTAACTATGGCTACACCTTC.

The chain uses TRBV5-5 and TRBJ2-7; D gene unclear. The CDR3 consists of 15 residues. Trimming stripped 5 bases from V and 3 bases from J, with 18 bases between. Germline-derived CDR1 and CDR2 are SGHKS and YYEKEE (reference sequence). In DNA, the CDR3 is TGTGCCAGCAGTCTATCCGGCGACGGAATCTACGAGCAGTACTTC. Its translation is CASSLSGDGIYEQYF.

This chain links TRBV6-1 with TRBJ1-1; 8 bases match TRBD1. Trimming cost V 4 bases and J 3 bases; bases outside gene matches: 10. The CDR3 extends over 16 amino acids. Looked up from germline, CDR1 is MNHNS and CDR2 is SASEGT. The CDR3 reads CASSGTGSGLDTEAFF. In DNA form, the CDR3 reads TGTGCCAGCAGTGGGACAGGGTCGGGTCTCGACACTGAAGCTTTCTTT.

The chain joins TRBV4-3 to TRBJ2-1; TRBD2 aligns across 10 bases. The CDR3 spans 17 residues. V lost 1 base, J lost 3 bases, and 6 bases stayed unmatched. Per the germline V gene, CDR1 is LGHNA and CDR2 is YSLEER. CDR3 residues: CASSQALAGKIYNEQFF. DNA of the CDR3: TGCGCCAGCAGCCAAGCACTAGCGGGGAAGATCTACAATGAGCAGTTCTTC.

This chain joins TRBV30 and TRBJ1-3; tentative D call: TRBD1 (5 bases). There are 11 residues in the CDR3. Germline V gives CDR1 GTSNPN, CDR2 SVGIG (reference sequence). CDR3 protein: CAWGGGNTIYF. The CDR3, as DNA: TGTGCGTGGGGGGGTGGAAACACCATATATTTT.

The chain links TRBV6-6 to TRBJ1-1; unclear D gene. Between the trimmed V and J ends, which lost 5 bases and 1 base, there was a span of 17 bases. Looked up from germline, CDR1 is MNHNY and CDR2 is SVGAGI (reference sequence). This CDR3 has 16 amino acids. CDR3 in amino acids: CASSPRGTSGNTEAFF. CDR3 nucleotide sequence: TGTGCCAGCAGTCCCCGAGGAACCTCAGGGAACACTGAAGCTTTCTTT.